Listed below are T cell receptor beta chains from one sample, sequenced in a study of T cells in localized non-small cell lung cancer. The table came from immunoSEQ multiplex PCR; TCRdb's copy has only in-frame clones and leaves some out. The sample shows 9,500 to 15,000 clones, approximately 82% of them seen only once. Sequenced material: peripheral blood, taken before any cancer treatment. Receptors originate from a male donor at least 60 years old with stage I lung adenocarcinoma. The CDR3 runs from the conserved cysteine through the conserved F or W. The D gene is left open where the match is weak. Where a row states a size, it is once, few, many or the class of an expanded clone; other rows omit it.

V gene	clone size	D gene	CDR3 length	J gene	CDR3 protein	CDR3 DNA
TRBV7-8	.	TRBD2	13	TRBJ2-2	CASSFGGAGELFF	TGTGCCAGCAGCTTCGGGGGGGCCGGGGAGCTGTTTTTT
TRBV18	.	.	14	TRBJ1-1	CASSPRGSNTEAFF	TGTGCCAGCTCACCACGGGGCTCGAACACTGAAGCTTTCTTT
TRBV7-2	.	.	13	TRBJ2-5	CASSLEGGETQYF	TGTGCCAGCAGCTTAGAGGGGGGGGAGACCCAGTACTTC
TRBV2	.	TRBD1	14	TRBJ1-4	CASSLDRGNEKLFF	TGTGCCAGCAGCCTTGACAGGGGGAATGAAAAACTGTTTTTT
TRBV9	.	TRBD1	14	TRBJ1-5	CASSPTGGSQPQHF	TGTGCCAGCAGCCCTACAGGGGGCTCTCAGCCCCAGCATTTT
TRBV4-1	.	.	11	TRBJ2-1	CASLHTGRAFF	TGCGCCAGCCTTCACACAGGGAGGGCGTTCTTC
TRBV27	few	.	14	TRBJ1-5	CASSTEPADQPQHF	TGTGCCAGCAGCACCGAACCCGCCGATCAGCCCCAGCATTTT
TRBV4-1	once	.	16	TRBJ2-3	CASSQARDKLTDTQYF	TGCGCCAGCAGCCAAGCCCGGGACAAGCTCACAGATACGCAGTATTTT
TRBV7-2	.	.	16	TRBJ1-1	CASSLSLPPMNTEAFF	TGTGCCAGCAGCCTCAGCTTGCCGCCAATGAACACTGAAGCTTTCTTT
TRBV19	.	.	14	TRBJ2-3	CASSPRTNTDTQYF	TGTGCCAGTAGTCCCCGGACAAACACAGATACGCAGTATTTT
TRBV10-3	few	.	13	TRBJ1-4	CAISESNGQGLFF	TGTGCCATCAGTGAGTCTAACGGGCAGGGGCTGTTTTTT